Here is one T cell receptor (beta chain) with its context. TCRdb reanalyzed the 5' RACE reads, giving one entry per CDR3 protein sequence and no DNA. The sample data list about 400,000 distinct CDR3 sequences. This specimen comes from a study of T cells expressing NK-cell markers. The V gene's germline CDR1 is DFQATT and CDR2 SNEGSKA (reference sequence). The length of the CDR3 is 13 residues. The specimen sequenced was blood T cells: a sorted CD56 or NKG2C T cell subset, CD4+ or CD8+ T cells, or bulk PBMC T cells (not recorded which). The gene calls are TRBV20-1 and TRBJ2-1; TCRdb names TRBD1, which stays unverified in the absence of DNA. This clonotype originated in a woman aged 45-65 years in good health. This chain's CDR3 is CSARPRQYNEQFF.